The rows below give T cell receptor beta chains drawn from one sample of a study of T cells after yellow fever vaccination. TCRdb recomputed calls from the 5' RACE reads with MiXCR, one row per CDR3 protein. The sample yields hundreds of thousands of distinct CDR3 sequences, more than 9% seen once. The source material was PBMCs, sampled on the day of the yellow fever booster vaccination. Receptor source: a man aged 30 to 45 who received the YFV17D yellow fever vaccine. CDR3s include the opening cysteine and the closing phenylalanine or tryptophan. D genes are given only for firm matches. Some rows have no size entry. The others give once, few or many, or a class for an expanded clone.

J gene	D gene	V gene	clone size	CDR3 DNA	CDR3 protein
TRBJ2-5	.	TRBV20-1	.	TGCAGTGCTAGGTCCGGTGGAGAGACCCAGTACTTC	CSARSGGETQYF
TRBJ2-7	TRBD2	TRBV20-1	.	TGCAGTGCTAGAGATACAAGGACTAGCGGGACGGACTACGAGCAGTACTTC	CSARDTRTSGTDYEQYF
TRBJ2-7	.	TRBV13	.	TGTACCAGCAGCCACACTAGGGGGGACTACGAGCAGTACTTC	CTSSHTRGDYEQYF
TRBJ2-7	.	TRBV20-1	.	TGCAGTGCTAGAAACGTTAAAAGCTCCTACGAGCAGTACTTC	CSARNVKSSYEQYF
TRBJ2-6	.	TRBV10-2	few	TGCGCCAGCAGTGAGTTCTGGTTCGGGGCCAACGTCCTGACTTTC	CASSEFWFGANVLTF
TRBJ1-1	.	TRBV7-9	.	TGTGCCAGCAGCTTTAAGGGGACTGAAGCTTTCTTT	CASSFKGTEAFF
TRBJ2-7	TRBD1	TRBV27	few	TGTGCCAGCAGTTTACAAGGGACAGGGACCTACGAGCAGTACTTC	CASSLQGTGTYEQYF
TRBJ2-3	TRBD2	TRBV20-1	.	TGCAGTGCTAGAGGACTAGCGGGAGCCACAGATACGCAGTATTTT	CSARGLAGATDTQYF
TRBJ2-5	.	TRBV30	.	TGTGCCTGCAGGAGGGAGACCCAGTACTTC	CACRRETQYF
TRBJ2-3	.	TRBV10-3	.	TGTGCCATCATGGGCGGGGGCACAGATACGCAGTATTTT	CAIMGGGTDTQYF
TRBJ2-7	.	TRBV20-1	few	TGCAGTGCCCGGCCTGGGACATACGAGCAGTACTTC	CSARPGTYEQYF
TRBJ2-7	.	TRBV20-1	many	TGCAGTGCTAGAAGTAGGGCCTACGAGCAGTACTTC	CSARSRAYEQYF